One and the same sample provided the 18 T cell receptor beta chains below, sequenced in a study of cytomegalovirus exposure and HLA in healthy donors. PCR primers comprised 60 Vbeta and 13 Jbeta primers. Sequenced by immunoSEQ multiplex PCR; TCRdb stores in-frame clones only, minus some. The sample records approximately 150,000 clones, around four fifths being singletons. Source material: PBMCs. The receptors stem from a man aged 25-45 years in good health and CMV-seronegative.

Only a few counts were recorded for this clone. The chain has TRBV6-5 and TRBJ1-5; D gene ambiguous. CDR3 length: 15 amino acids. V was shortened by 0 bases and J by 0 bases, with 6 bases between the two germline ends. Germline assignment: CDR1 MNHEY and CDR2 SVGAGI. The CDR3 loop is CASSYSHASNQPQHF. CDR3 nucleotide sequence: TGTGCCAGCAGTTACTCACACGCTAGCAATCAGCCCCAGCATTTT.

This rearrangement joins TRBV28 to TRBJ1-5, with TRBD1 matching over 8 bases. Unmatched junction bases numbered 10, after V lost 5 bases and J lost 7 bases. This CDR3 contains 15 residues. Germline-derived CDR1 and CDR2 are MDHEN and SYDVKM. This chain's CDR3 is CASSTPGQGNQPQHF. In nucleotides, the CDR3 is TGTGCCAGCAGTACCCCCGGACAGGGTAACCAGCCCCAGCATTTT.

The J gene is TRBJ2-5, the V gene TRBV30; TRBD2 is a possible D gene (6 bases). This CDR3 is 13 amino acids long. Trimming removed 5 bases from V and 5 bases from J, with 15 bases in between. The V gene's germline CDR1 is GTSNPN and CDR2 SVGIG (reference sequence). The CDR3 sequence is CAWLTSLGETQYF. In nucleotides, the CDR3 is TGTGCCTGGCTGACTAGTTTGGGGGAGACCCAGTACTTC.

This chain joins TRBV5-5 and TRBJ1-1; 8 bases match TRBD1. The germline gives CDR1 SGHKS, CDR2 YYEKEE (reference sequence). V lost 3 bases, J lost 8 bases, and 3 bases stayed unmatched. The CDR3 contains 12 residues. The CDR3, as DNA: TGTGCCAGCAGCTGGACAGGGACGGAAGCTTTCTTT. This sequence encodes CASSWTGTEAFF. The full variable domain, its missing parts supplied by reference TRBV5-5 and TRBJ1-1, is DAGVTQSPTHLIKTRGQQVTLRCSPISGHKSVSWYQQVLGQGPQFIFQYYEKEERGRGNFPDRFSARQFPNYSSELNVNALLLGDSALYLCASSWTGTEAFFGQGTRLTVV.

The V call is TRBV30, the J call TRBJ2-7; perhaps TRBD1 as D (6 bases). Trimming shortened V by 1 base and J by 5 bases, and 12 bases separated the two germline ends. Looked up from germline, CDR1 is GTSNPN and CDR2 is SVGIG (reference sequence). This CDR3 comprises 13 residues. The CDR3 loop reads CAWSAQGKNEQYF. DNA for the CDR3: TGTGCCTGGAGTGCCCAGGGGAAGAACGAGCAGTACTTC.

The chain carries TRBV30 and TRBJ2-6, with 10 positions matching TRBD1. CDR1 GTSNPN and CDR2 SVGIG come from the germline V gene (reference sequence). The CDR3 loop spans 18 amino acids. After removal of 4 bases from V and 0 bases from J, the junction contained 9 bases not matched to a gene. The CDR3 here is CAWTRTGGERSGANVLTF. Written as DNA, the CDR3 is TGTGCCTGGACCCGGACAGGGGGTGAACGCTCTGGGGCCAACGTCCTGACTTTC.

The chain uses TRBV4-1 and TRBJ2-7, with D possibly matching TRBD1 (6 bases). V was clipped by 3 bases and J by 0 bases, with 12 bases between them. Germline CDR1 reads MGHRA; CDR2 reads YSYEKL. This CDR3 comprises 15 residues. The CDR3 region is CASSHRWDTSYEQYF. CDR3 nucleotides: TGCGCCAGCAGCCATCGCTGGGACACCTCCTACGAGCAGTACTTC.

The rearrangement joins TRBV19 to TRBJ1-2; 9 bases line up with TRBD1. CDR1 is LNHDA, CDR2 SQIVND, per germline (reference sequence). The CDR3 has 16 amino acids. V lost 2 bases to trimming and J lost 4 bases; unmatched junction nucleotides: 8. The CDR3 coding sequence is TGTGCCAGTAGTATACTCCGGGACAGGGATAGCTATGGCTACACCTTC. Its translation: CASSILRDRDSYGYTF. The full variable domain, its missing parts supplied by reference TRBV19 and TRBJ1-2, is DGGITQSPKYLFRKEGQNVTLSCEQNLNHDAMYWYRQDPGQGLRLIYYSQIVNDFQKGDIAEGYSVSREKKESFPLTVTSAQKNPTAFYLCASSILRDRDSYGYTFGSGTRLTVV.

The rearrangement joins TRBV6-6 to TRBJ2-1, with D unresolved. The germline V and J ends were trimmed by 2 bases and 3 bases, with 8 bases remaining between them. This CDR3 has 14 residues. Germline loops: CDR1 MNHNY, CDR2 SVGAGI (reference sequence). CDR3 residues: CASSYRADYNEQFF. Here the CDR3 DNA reads TGTGCCAGCAGTTACAGAGCCGACTACAATGAGCAGTTCTTC.

The genes are TRBV6-5 and TRBJ1-2, with TRBD1 matching 7 bases. The V gene's germline CDR1 is MNHEY and CDR2 SVGAGI. V gave up 6 bases and J gave up 5 bases; unmatched junction bases: 9. This CDR3 contains 14 residues. The CDR3 coding sequence is TGTGCCAGCAGCCCCGCAGGGGGACGGTATGGCTACACCTTC. It translates to CASSPAGGRYGYTF.

This sequence joins TRBV10-3 and TRBJ2-4; 9 nucleotides agree with TRBD1. With V trimmed by 5 bases and J by 9 bases, 11 bases remained unmatched. The CDR3 sequence is 15 residues long. CDR1 is ENHRY and CDR2 is SYGVKD in the germline V gene. This CDR3 is CAISSGTGSLVIQYF. DNA for the CDR3: TGTGCCATCAGTTCCGGGACAGGGAGTCTGGTCATTCAGTACTTC.

This clone was detected only a few times. The rearrangement joins TRBV6-5 to TRBJ1-3, with D perhaps TRBD1 (5 bases). This CDR3 is 15 amino acids long. V lost 7 bases to trimming and J lost 0 bases, with 13 bases between them. The germline CDR1 and CDR2 sequences are MNHEY and SVGAGI. DNA of the CDR3: TGTGCCAGCACCACAACAGGATTCTCTGGAAACACCATATATTTT. This encodes CASTTTGFSGNTIYF.

The CDR3 bases are TGTGCCAGCAGTGAAACCGGGACAGGAAGAAACATTCAGTACTTC. Its translation: CASSETGTGRNIQYF. This chain joins TRBV6-4 and TRBJ2-4; 8 bases agree with TRBD1. The CDR3 runs to 15 residues. Germline V lookup: CDR1 MRHNA, CDR2 SNTAGT. The J segment lost 6 bases and the V segment lost 3 bases, leaving 7 bases of the junction unmatched.

The V gene is TRBV6-5, the J gene TRBJ1-5; no clear D. CDR3 length: 13 amino acids. Germline loops: CDR1 MNHEY, CDR2 SVGAGI. V gave up 5 bases and J gave up 10 bases, with 15 bases separating them. CDR3 amino acids: CASSKEGYPPQHF. CDR3 coding DNA: TGTGCCAGCAGTAAGGAGGGTTATCCTCCCCAGCATTTT.

The chain has TRBV6-5 and TRBJ1-4; tentatively, D is TRBD1 (5 bases). CDR3 length: 15 amino acids. Trimming removed 2 bases from V and 6 bases from J, with 13 bases in between. The V gene's germline CDR1 is MNHEY and CDR2 SVGAGI. CDR3 nucleotide sequence: TGTGCCAGCAGTTACCTCGCCAGGGAAGATGAAAAACTGTTTTTT. Its protein is CASSYLAREDEKLFF.

This clone was counted once. J is TRBJ2-7 and V is TRBV4-2; D is undetermined. Trimming took 0 bases from V and 2 from J, leaving 8 bases between them. Germline assignment: CDR1 LGHNA and CDR2 YNFKEQ. The length of the CDR3 is 14 residues. CDR3 protein: CASSQERLTYEQYF. The DNA for the CDR3 is TGTGCCAGCAGCCAAGAACGGTTAACCTACGAGCAGTACTTC.

The V call is TRBV4-1, the J call TRBJ2-2; D may be TRBD1 (6 bases). Trimming took 3 bases from V and 7 from J, leaving 9 bases between them. Per germline, CDR1 MGHRA and CDR2 YSYEKL. This CDR3 has 13 residues. The CDR3 DNA sequence: TGCGCCAGCAGCCAGTCAGGGGTCGGGGAGCTGTTTTTT. It codes for CASSQSGVGELFF.

This clone has more than one count but fewer than ten. Here the CDR3 reads CASSPRDRGGRTGELFF. The CDR3 DNA reads TGTGCCAGCAGCCCGCGGGACAGGGGAGGGAGGACCGGGGAGCTGTTTTTT. This chain uses TRBV7-3 with TRBJ2-2, with TRBD1 matching over 10 bases. Germline loops: CDR1 SGHTA, CDR2 FQGTGA. The CDR3 runs to 17 residues. V trimming: 5 bases; J trimming: 5 bases; junction bases outside the gene matches: 11.